This T cell receptor (beta chain) was sequenced for a study of chronic HIV infection and antiretroviral therapy. This CDR3 region has 16 residues. TCRdb fed the 5' RACE reads into MiXCR, producing one record per CDR3 protein. The table lists about 48,000 distinct CDR3 sequences, 19% of them singletons, with 2.5% to 3% in the top ten. The rearrangement joins TRBV21-1 to TRBJ1-5. TRBV21-1 is a pseudogene locus. This sequence was found in an adult who had HIV and had not received antiretroviral therapy, or was an uninfected healthy control (not recorded which). Sequencing was done on a sample of peripheral blood. The CDR3 nucleotides read TGTGCCAGCAGCAAATATCATCGTGATAGCAATCAGCCCCAGCATTTT. As protein: CASSKYHRDSNQPQHF.